This T cell receptor beta chain was found in a study of patients and donors after allogeneic stem cell transplantation. Germline-derived CDR1 and CDR2 are DFQATT and SNEGSKA (reference sequence). The CDR3 length is 14 residues. Trimming cost V 3 bases and J 7 bases, with 15 bases left between them. TCRdb ran MiXCR on the RT-PCR reads and lists one entry per CDR3 protein. The sample yields fewer than 200,000 distinct CDR3 sequences, approximately 28% seen once. The receptor comes from a human donor who was either an allogeneic HSCT recipient or a stem cell or donor lymphocyte infusion donor (not recorded which). It is not recorded whose cells these are; they may come from a transplant donor. The chain carries TRBV20-1 and TRBJ2-2; perhaps TRBD1 as D (6 bases). Sequenced input: blood, either unsorted or a sorted T cell fraction (not recorded which). CDR3 in DNA: TGCAGTGCTAGCGACCCGAGCAGGGGCGGGGAGCTGTTTTTT. Protein: CSASDPSRGGELFF.